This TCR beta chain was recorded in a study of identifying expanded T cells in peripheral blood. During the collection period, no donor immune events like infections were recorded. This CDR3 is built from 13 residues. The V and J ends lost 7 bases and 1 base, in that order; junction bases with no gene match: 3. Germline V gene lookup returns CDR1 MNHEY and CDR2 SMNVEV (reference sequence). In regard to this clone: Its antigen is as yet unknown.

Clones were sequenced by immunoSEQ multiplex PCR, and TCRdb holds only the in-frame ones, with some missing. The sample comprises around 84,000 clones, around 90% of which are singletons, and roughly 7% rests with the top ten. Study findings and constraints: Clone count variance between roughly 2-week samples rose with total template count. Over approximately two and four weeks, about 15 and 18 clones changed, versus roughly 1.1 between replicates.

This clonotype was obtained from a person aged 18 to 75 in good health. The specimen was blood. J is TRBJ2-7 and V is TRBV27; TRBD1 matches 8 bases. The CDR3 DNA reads TGTGCCAGCACGGACAGGGTATCCTACGAGCAGTACTTC. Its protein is CASTDRVSYEQYF.